This T cell receptor beta chain was captured in a study of beta chain features in type 1 diabetes. Study information: In age, gender and cell yields, patients were similar to healthy donors.

Overall study findings and caveats: Fewer insertions but more deletions were seen at VDJ junctions in type 1 diabetes patients.

TCRB transcripts that were expressed got sequenced, as all of the isolated RNA had been reverse transcribed. The data were produced by immunoSEQ multiplex PCR, yet TCRdb's version contains in-frame clones alone and is incomplete. The data show fewer than 900,000 clones, with 17% seen just once and 0.023% held by the top ten. As regards this clone: Antigen unknown.

The CDR3 is made up of 15 amino acids. J lost 6 bases, V lost 5 bases, and 13 bases had no gene match. Germline V CDR1 and CDR2: MNHEY, SMNVEV (reference sequence). This clonotype was obtained from a woman between 18 and 29 years old in good health. This chain joins TRBV27 and TRBJ2-7; 7 bases fit TRBD2. The source material was naive CD4+ T cells from blood. The CDR3 loop is CASSVGLVPLSEQYF. CDR3 bases: TGTGCCAGCAGTGTAGGACTAGTACCCCTATCCGAGCAGTACTTC.